This T cell receptor beta chain was recorded in a study of T cells in Graves' hyperthyroidism and ophthalmopathy. Study context: Peripheral blood was acquired at first diagnosis, ahead of any therapy whatsoever.

Using RNA transcripts as the source, TCR beta CDR3 regions were amplified. A set of HTBI primers served as the primers for a first-round RT-PCR of the TCR CDR3. Each CDR3 protein is one row after TCRdb ran MiXCR on the multiplex PCR reads. Of 530,000 or so distinct CDR3 sequences detected, approximately 17% appear once; the ten largest clones hold roughly 15%. V gave up 7 bases and J gave up 1 base; unmatched junction bases: 10. This CDR3 spans 16 amino acids. The germline gives CDR1 PRHDT, CDR2 FYEKMQ (reference sequence). This clonotype was seen ten or more times. The chain couples TRBV13 to TRBJ2-4; 7 bases agree with TRBD1. Material: blood. This sequence originates from a woman aged 18-30 years with Graves' ophthalmopathy. CDR3 residues: CASTLGQVGAKNIQYF. For the CDR3, the DNA is TGTGCCAGCACCCTCGGACAGGTCGGGGCCAAAAACATTCAGTACTTC.